This section outlines one TCR beta chain sequence together with its context. Its antigen is unknown. Germline assignment: CDR1 SGHAT and CDR2 FQNNGV. The ends were cut back, 0 bases at V and 6 bases at J, with 6 bases in the middle. The CDR3 runs to 13 residues. Replicate PCRs for sorted subsets used around 190 ng DNA; this equaled tens of thousands of T cell genomes. The protocol was immunoSEQ multiplex PCR, while the TCRdb copy is restricted to in-frame clones and leaves out a portion. The data contain about 2 million clones, 85% to 95% of them seen just once; the ten biggest clones take up 0.1% to 0.15%. The record originates from a study of shared clonotypes between healthy human individuals. Background on the study: Sampling drew on donors who were a couple of women and a few men aged 18 to 49. Study-wide results and limits: Larger estimated richness was generally seen in naive subsets than in memory subsets. Some naive CD4 clonotypes, around 4.7%, turned up in common across a few donors.

This clonotype was obtained from a young man in good health. The chain links TRBV11-2 to TRBJ2-1; D uncertain. Material for sequencing was naive CD4+ T cells sorted from blood. As to subset: CD45RA+ positively selected. CDR3 protein: CASSLEVSNEQFF. The CDR3, as DNA: TGTGCCAGCAGCTTAGAGGTCAGCAATGAGCAGTTCTTC.